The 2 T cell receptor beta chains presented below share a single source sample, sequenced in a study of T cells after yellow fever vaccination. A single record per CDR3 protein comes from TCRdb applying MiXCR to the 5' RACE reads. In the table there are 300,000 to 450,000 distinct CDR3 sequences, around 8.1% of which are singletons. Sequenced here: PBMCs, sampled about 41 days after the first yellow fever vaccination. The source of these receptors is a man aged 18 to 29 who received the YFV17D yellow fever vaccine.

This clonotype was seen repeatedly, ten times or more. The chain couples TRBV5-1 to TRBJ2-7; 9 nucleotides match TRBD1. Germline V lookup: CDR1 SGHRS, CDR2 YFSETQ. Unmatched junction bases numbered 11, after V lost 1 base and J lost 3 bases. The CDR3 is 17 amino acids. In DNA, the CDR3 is TGCGCCAGCAGCTTGTATGTGACGTGGACAGGGGACTACGAGCAGTACTTC. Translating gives CASSLYVTWTGDYEQYF.

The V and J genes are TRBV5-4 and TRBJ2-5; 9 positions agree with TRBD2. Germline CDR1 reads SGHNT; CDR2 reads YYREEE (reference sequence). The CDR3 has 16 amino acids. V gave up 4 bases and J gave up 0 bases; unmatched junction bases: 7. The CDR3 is CASSTGAGGYQETQYF. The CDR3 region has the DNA TGTGCCAGCAGCACCGGTGCGGGGGGGTACCAAGAGACCCAGTACTTC.